This T cell receptor (beta chain) is drawn from a study of cytomegalovirus exposure and HLA in healthy donors. Study-wide results and limits: In vitro confirmation showed three CMV-associated chains to be CMV antigen specific.

The PCR had 60 Vbeta and 13 Jbeta primers. Repertoires were generated with immunoSEQ multiplex PCR, while TCRdb's copy carries only in-frame clones and drops some. The profile shows 120,000 or so clones, about 80% of them singletons. Healthy individuals who donated bone marrow served as the donors. Donors were ostensibly healthy at sampling, although undocumented immune exposures were probable. Germline CDR1 and CDR2: SEHNR and FQNEAQ (reference sequence). The CDR3 length is 12 residues. With 8 bases removed from V and 5 bases from J, the gap between germline ends came to 12 bases. As for this clone: Its specificity is not known.

This sequence originates from a woman aged 45-59 years in good health and CMV-seropositive. Sample: PBMCs. V usage is TRBV7-9 and J usage is TRBJ2-5, with D perhaps matching TRBD2 (6 bases). The CDR3 sequence: CASRTGGETQYF. The CDR3 bases are TGTGCCAGCCGTACCGGAGGGGAGACCCAGTACTTC.